The 20 T cell receptor beta chains reported below all come from one sample, sequenced in a study of T cells in localized non-small cell lung cancer. Using immunoSEQ multiplex PCR, the repertoire was profiled, and TCRdb retains in-frame clones only, with some absent. The sample carries more than 40,000 clones, about 86% recorded once. Sequenced material: PBMCs, taken before any cancer treatment. The receptors originated from a man aged 40-75 years with stage II lung adenocarcinoma.

The V and J genes are TRBV6-5 and TRBJ2-5; D may be TRBD1 (6 bases). Germline-derived CDR1 and CDR2 are MNHEY and SVGAGI. This CDR3 has 15 residues. The V and J ends lost 2 bases and 4 bases respectively, with 14 bases between them. CDR3 protein: CASSYGQRLAETQYF. The CDR3 coding sequence is TGTGCCAGCAGTTACGGACAGCGCCTGGCAGAGACCCAGTACTTC.

The chain couples TRBV7-3 to TRBJ2-1, with TRBD2 identical over 11 bases. CDR1 and CDR2 (germline): SGHTA, FQGTGA. This CDR3 comprises 15 residues. The trim removed 3 bases at V and 7 bases at J, leaving 5 bases unmatched. The CDR3 coding sequence is TGTGCCAGCAGCTTTAGCGGGGGGGCTTGGAATGAGCAGTTCTTC. The encoded protein is CASSFSGGAWNEQFF.

Comments on this clone: The same CDR3 arises from other DNA sequences in this sample as well. The chain has TRBV5-4 and TRBJ1-2; D gene uncertain. CDR1 and CDR2 (germline): SGHNT, YYREEE (reference sequence). Trimming stripped 4 bases from V and 5 bases from J, with 15 bases between. This CDR3 has 14 residues. CDR3 sequence (DNA): TGTGCCAGCAGCCCGGACGGCCGGGATTATGGCTACACCTTC. It yields the protein CASSPDGRDYGYTF.

The chain joins TRBV6-5 to TRBJ1-1, with D tentatively TRBD1 (6 bases). Germline V gives CDR1 MNHEY, CDR2 SVGAGI. V was pared by 8 bases and J by 4 bases, with 20 bases between. This CDR3 is built from 15 residues. The CDR3 reads CASSYRRGGGTEAFF. The DNA of the CDR3 is TGTGCCAGCTCCTACCGAAGGGGGGGAGGCACTGAAGCTTTCTTT.

V gene TRBV2 combines with J gene TRBJ1-2, with D possibly TRBD1 on 5 matching bases. The V and J ends lost 6 bases and 8 bases respectively, with 16 bases between them. CDR3 length equals 13 residues. Germline V gene data show CDR1 as SNHLY and CDR2 as FYNNEI. The DNA of the CDR3 is TGTGCCAGCAGAGTAGTGGGACTTATCGGCTACACCTTC. This codes for CASRVVGLIGYTF.

The V call is TRBV27, the J call TRBJ1-6; 8 bases match TRBD1. The germline V gene has CDR1 MNHEY and CDR2 SMNVEV (reference sequence). The CDR3 is 15 residues long. With 3 bases clipped from V and 6 bases from J, the junction kept 4 bases outside the gene matches. CDR3 sequence: CASSLQGAANSPLHF. DNA for the CDR3: TGTGCCAGCAGTTTGCAGGGGGCGGCTAATTCACCCCTCCACTTT.

The genes are TRBV7-8 and TRBJ2-1, with 7 bases identical to TRBD2. Germline assignment: CDR1 SGHVS and CDR2 FQNEAQ. Trimming cost V 0 bases and J 1 base; bases outside gene matches: 3. The CDR3 is made up of 16 amino acids. The CDR3 DNA sequence: TGTGCCAGCAGCTTAGCGGGGGGAGGGTCCTACAATGAGCAGTTCTTC. It specifies CASSLAGGGSYNEQFF.

The chain links TRBV11-2 to TRBJ2-3, with D unclear. Trimming pared 5 bases from V and 4 bases from J, leaving 13 bases between. Germline CDR1 reads SGHAT; CDR2 reads FQNNGV. The CDR3 is 14 residues long. The CDR3 sequence is CASSPMSTSDTQYF. The DNA for the CDR3 is TGTGCCAGCAGCCCTATGTCTACCTCAGATACGCAGTATTTT.

The J gene is TRBJ1-6, the V gene TRBV5-6; D is possibly TRBD1 (5 bases). The V end was cut by 4 bases, the J end by 7 bases, with 18 bases between. CDR3 length equals 16 residues. CDR1 SGHDT and CDR2 YYEEEE come from the germline V gene. DNA for the CDR3: TGTGCCAGCAGCCGGGAAGGATGGGGGTACAATTCACCCCTCCACTTT. Its translation is CASSREGWGYNSPLHF.

The gene calls are TRBV6-1 and TRBJ2-2, with TRBD1 identical over 8 bases. This CDR3 has 17 amino acids. CDR1 is MNHNS, CDR2 SASEGT, per germline. Losses at the gene ends were 1 base for V and 3 bases for J; bases not matched to a gene: 7. The CDR3 DNA reads as TGTGCCAGCAGTGAAGAAATGGGACAGGACTACACCGGGGAGCTGTTTTTT. Its protein product is CASSEEMGQDYTGELFF.

This clone came up a few times. This chain uses TRBV30 with TRBJ1-1, with D unclear. There are 12 residues in the CDR3. Germline CDR1 and CDR2: GTSNPN and SVGIG (reference sequence). The V end was cut by 4 bases, the J end by 4 bases, with 10 bases between. The DNA for the CDR3 is TGTGCCTGGAAGCCCAGTAGCACTGAAGCTTTCTTT. This codes for CAWKPSSTEAFF.

This chain joins TRBV30 and TRBJ1-1; 7 nucleotides match TRBD1. The CDR3 extends over 14 amino acids. Germline V CDR1 and CDR2: GTSNPN, SVGIG (reference sequence). V dropped 2 bases and J dropped 1; count of bases not matched to a gene: 4. The CDR3 is CAWSPGTANTEAFF. The CDR3 DNA follows: TGTGCCTGGAGTCCGGGGACAGCGAACACTGAAGCTTTCTTT.

The J gene is TRBJ2-2, the V gene TRBV27; D unresolved. The CDR3 runs to 13 residues. V lost 10 bases to trimming and J lost 7 bases, with 16 bases between them. The germline CDR1 and CDR2 sequences are MNHEY and SMNVEV (reference sequence). The CDR3 sequence: CATRRNFDGELFF. The CDR3 DNA is TGTGCCACCCGCCGGAACTTTGACGGGGAGCTGTTTTTT.

The chain recombines TRBV5-1 with TRBJ2-4, with 9 nucleotides matching TRBD1. V trimming: 2 bases; J trimming: 7 bases; junction bases outside the gene matches: 10. This CDR3 is built from 16 residues. Germline loops: CDR1 SGHRS, CDR2 YFSETQ. The CDR3 nucleotides are TGCGCCAGCAGCTTTAATGGACAGGGGCCCGGGAACATTCAGTACTTC. It translates to CASSFNGQGPGNIQYF.

The V call is TRBV4-1, the J call TRBJ2-3, with 7 bases aligning to TRBD1. This CDR3 spans 12 amino acids. After removal of 4 bases from V and 8 bases from J, the junction contained 3 bases not matched to a gene. Germline-derived CDR1 and CDR2 are MGHRA and YSYEKL. Here the CDR3 reads CASSPGQSTQYF. The CDR3 nucleotides read TGCGCCAGCAGCCCGGGACAGTCTACGCAGTATTTT.

The chain carries TRBV5-1 and TRBJ2-3, with 7 nucleotides matching TRBD2. Germline CDR1 and CDR2: SGHRS and YFSETQ. CDR3 size: 14 residues. The V gene end was trimmed by 0 bases and the J gene end by 5 bases; junction bases not matched to a gene: 3. In DNA, the CDR3 is TGCGCCAGCAGCTTGGTGGGCGGGGGAGATACGCAGTATTTT. It encodes CASSLVGGGDTQYF.

The rearrangement uses TRBV29-1 and TRBJ2-1; D ambiguous. There are 11 residues in the CDR3. Germline CDR1 SQVTM, CDR2 ANQGSEA. The V and J ends lost 5 bases and 9 bases respectively, with 11 bases between them. CDR3 sequence (DNA): TGCAGCGTTCGAGAGGCTAGTGAGCAGTTCTTC. Translation: CSVREASEQFF.

The chain combines TRBV28 with TRBJ1-3, with a possible D match to TRBD1 (5 bases). V lost 7 bases to trimming and J lost 4 bases, with 14 bases between them. CDR3 length: 14 amino acids. Germline CDR1 is MDHEN and CDR2 is SYDVKM. This CDR3 is CASTLRDVGNTIYF. In nucleotides, the CDR3 is TGTGCCAGCACTCTCCGGGACGTAGGAAACACCATATATTTT.

The genes are TRBV21-1 and TRBJ2-7; the table's D gene call, TRBD2, was not cross checked with the DNA. TRBV21-1 is assigned pseudogene status. This CDR3 is built from 16 residues. The chain's CDR3 is CASSIPGGVSRYEQYV. The CDR3 coding sequence is TGTGCCAGCAGCATTCCGGGAGGTGTCTCTCGCTACGAGCAGTACGTC.

V and J are TRBV5-1 and TRBJ2-4; weak D call: TRBD1 (5 bases). Germline CDR1 reads SGHRS; CDR2 reads YFSETQ. This CDR3 contains 16 residues. The V and J ends lost 0 bases and 0 bases respectively, with 10 bases between them. This chain's CDR3 is CASSLEGTGAKNIQYF. The DNA of the CDR3 is TGCGCCAGCAGCTTGGAGGGAACAGGAGCCAAAAACATTCAGTACTTC.